This T cell receptor (beta chain) came from a study of CD8 T cells in ankylosing spondylitis (TCRdb year 2017). Regarding the complete study: The study profiled T cell receptor beta repertoires in healthy donors and ankylosing spondylitis patients to find disease-linked TCR variants. The whole study cohort included 90 to 120 healthy donors and around 25 ankylosing spondylitis patients. Peripheral blood was sampled, and synovial fluid was additionally collected from ankylosing spondylitis patients. What the study reported, not specific to this receptor: Some TCR beta motif variants had previously been reported in synovial fluid and blood of reactive arthritis patients, which suggested common disease-initiation mechanisms. The disease-linked clones were reported to be significantly enriched in matched synovial fluid samples from ankylosing spondylitis patients. In peripheral blood, the disease-linked clones were found at relatively low frequencies and had a CD8+ phenotype. Blood from ankylosing spondylitis patients appeared to be characterized by a TCR beta motif composed of 7 to 9 highly homologous amino acid variants.

Sequencing was carried out with an Illumina HiSeq 2500. TCR beta libraries were prepared by quantitative 5'-RACE with molecular barcodes. Turning to the authors' computational methods: To identify disease-linked TCR variants, a new computational method was used, one built on a probabilistic model of VDJ rearrangement. The public reads were reprocessed in TCRdb via fastp at Q25 and MiXCR, keeping in-frame beta chains. For every CDR3 protein sequence, its rows merge into one entry that carries the most common genes and DNA. These V and J calls derive from TCRdb rather than the authors' analysis. The sample table records some 300,000 distinct CDR3 sequences; less than 25% of these occur just once. About 3.5% of the sample is taken by the ten largest. About this clonotype itself: Its antigen is currently not known. Nothing much larger sits one base from this clone, and base qualities are not available.

CDR1 and CDR2 are read off the germline V gene as MGHRA and YSYEKL. At the junction V is shortened by 4 bases and J by 3 bases, with 16 bases in between. Inclusive of the bounding cysteine and phenylalanine, the CDR3 is 16 residues long. Only the CDR3 portion is preserved as DNA: 48 bases, with reading frame beginning at the first base. The chain is made from TRBV4-1 and TRBJ2-1, with a tentative D gene TRBD2 over 6 matching bases. This receptor was taken from a female donor with ankylosing spondylitis or in good health (not recorded which). Specimen: blood, either unsorted or a sorted T cell fraction (not recorded which). The bases read TGCGCCAGCAGCCGACTCGACGGGAGCCTCTACAATGAGCAGTTCTTC. Its product reads: CASSRLDGSLYNEQFF.